This is a list of T cell receptor beta chains from one sample in a study of T-cell memory formation after mild COVID-19. TCRdb processed the 5' RACE reads anew with MiXCR; each CDR3 protein has one entry. This table has approximately 260,000 distinct CDR3 sequences, roughly 18% appearing once. Source material: PBMCs or a T cell subset sorted from them (not recorded which). These TCRs come from a man in his late teens or twenties who had mild COVID-19 (a few samples of this study predate the infection). Cell type and time point are not known. CDR3s leave out the opening cysteine and the closing phenylalanine or tryptophan. Fields, in order: J gene, V gene, CDR3 protein.

j_gene: TRBJ2-3; v_gene: TRBV18; CDR3aa: ASSPGSSDFTDTQY
j_gene: TRBJ2-5; v_gene: TRBV20-1; CDR3aa: SAGPGQGAGETQY
j_gene: TRBJ1-1; v_gene: TRBV20-1; CDR3aa: SARVSNSEAF
j_gene: TRBJ2-1; v_gene: TRBV3-1; CDR3aa: ASSLRYNEQF
j_gene: TRBJ1-2; v_gene: TRBV5-1; CDR3aa: ASHPAGGVGGYT
j_gene: TRBJ1-5; v_gene: TRBV4-2; CDR3aa: ASSPRGNQPQH
j_gene: TRBJ1-1; v_gene: TRBV27; CDR3aa: DSSRSPPSEAF
j_gene: TRBJ2-1; v_gene: TRBV2; CDR3aa: ASSDRAGVEEQF
j_gene: TRBJ2-7; v_gene: TRBV7-3; CDR3aa: ASSLSGAGEQY
j_gene: TRBJ2-3; v_gene: TRBV7-2; CDR3aa: ASNPPRPLEPDTQY
j_gene: TRBJ2-2; v_gene: TRBV2; CDR3aa: ATALQGGELF
j_gene: TRBJ2-3; v_gene: TRBV29-1; CDR3aa: SVDGGSTDTQY
j_gene: TRBJ1-1; v_gene: TRBV3-1; CDR3aa: ASSHPAWNTEAF
j_gene: TRBJ2-3; v_gene: TRBV6-2/TRBV6-3; CDR3aa: ASGDRAATQY
j_gene: TRBJ1-2; v_gene: TRBV5-1; CDR3aa: ASRREGHYGYT
j_gene: TRBJ1-4; v_gene: TRBV4-3; CDR3aa: ASSQDPGNEKLF
j_gene: TRBJ2-2; v_gene: TRBV18; CDR3aa: ASSPFQGNTGELF
j_gene: TRBJ2-3; v_gene: TRBV7-3; CDR3aa: ASSPRAGLDTQY
j_gene: TRBJ2-3; v_gene: TRBV20-1; CDR3aa: SAPGGRVRDTQY
j_gene: TRBJ2-2; v_gene: TRBV29-1; CDR3aa: SVEWGQGTDTGELF
j_gene: TRBJ2-7; v_gene: TRBV7-2; CDR3aa: ASRGSGVREQY
j_gene: TRBJ2-5; v_gene: TRBV7-2; CDR3aa: ASSLTVGETQY
j_gene: TRBJ1-6; v_gene: TRBV28; CDR3aa: ASSPGEGYNSPLH
j_gene: TRBJ1-1; v_gene: TRBV19; CDR3aa: ASRISGRQRNTEAF
j_gene: TRBJ1-2; v_gene: TRBV5-1; CDR3aa: ASSFMDRGEDGYT
j_gene: TRBJ2-7; v_gene: TRBV10-3; CDR3aa: AISEWTGNYEQY
j_gene: TRBJ2-3; v_gene: TRBV24-1; CDR3aa: ATSDPGRGTDTQY
j_gene: TRBJ2-2; v_gene: TRBV7-2; CDR3aa: ASRGLATNTGELF
j_gene: TRBJ1-1; v_gene: TRBV28; CDR3aa: ASIQDEVLF
j_gene: TRBJ2-3; v_gene: TRBV6-5; CDR3aa: ASSYTGGPDTQY
j_gene: TRBJ2-2; v_gene: TRBV5-1; CDR3aa: ASSQQSSTGELF